Each of the 19 T cell receptor beta chains below was sequenced from the same sample in a study of shared clonotypes between healthy human individuals. Sequencing was performed with immunoSEQ multiplex PCR; in TCRdb, only in-frame clones are kept and a portion is missing. In the table there are 2 million to 2.5 million clones, roughly 93% of which are singletons. Sequencing was performed on naive CD4+ T cells from PBMCs. This sample's subset: CD45RA+ positively selected. The receptors were gathered from a man aged 18 to 29 in good health. Some clones in this sample may be carry-over from other donors' samples.

The rearrangement links TRBV4-1 to TRBJ2-1; D may be TRBD1 or TRBD2 (5 bases each). Deletions cut 0 bases from V and 11 bases from J, with 14 bases between. The CDR3 length is 14 residues. The germline V gene has CDR1 MGHRA and CDR2 YSYEKL. The CDR3 sequence: CASSQEEFRDQQFF. In DNA form, the CDR3 reads TGCGCCAGCAGCCAAGAAGAATTCCGGGACCAGCAGTTCTTC.

The chain is built from TRBV28 and TRBJ2-7, with TRBD1 matching over 9 bases. Germline trimming cut 6 bases from V and 7 bases from J; bases unmatched to any gene: 13. Germline V gene data show CDR1 as MDHEN and CDR2 as SYDVKM. The CDR3 consists of 15 residues. The CDR3 bases are TGTGCCAGCAGCCTATCTGGGACAGGGAGGGGGGAGCAGTACTTC. As protein: CASSLSGTGRGEQYF. The whole variable domain, remainder taken from reference TRBV28 and TRBJ2-7, is DVKVTQSSRYLVKRTGEKVFLECVQDMDHENMFWYRQDPGLGLRLIYFSYDVKMKEKGDIPEGYSVSREKKERFSLILESASTNQTSMYLCASSLSGTGRGEQYFGPGTRLTVT.

The rearrangement uses TRBV6-5 and TRBJ2-4; D remains unclear. CDR3 length: 14 residues. Germline CDR1 and CDR2: MNHEY and SVGAGI. V was cut by 2 bases and J by 2 bases, with 7 bases left in between. In DNA, the CDR3 is TGTGCCAGCAGTTACCATGGGTCCAAAAACATTCAGTACTTC. Its translation: CASSYHGSKNIQYF.

J is TRBJ2-3 and V is TRBV28; the D is unclear. This CDR3 contains 12 residues. Trimming stripped 6 bases from V and 4 bases from J, with 8 bases between. CDR1 MDHEN and CDR2 SYDVKM come from the germline V gene. CDR3: CASSHNPDTQYF. CDR3 coding DNA: TGTGCCAGCAGCCATAATCCAGATACGCAGTATTTT.

The CDR3 loop reads CASSPGTGPQETQYF. The CDR3 DNA reads TGTGCCAGCAGCCCTGGGACAGGACCTCAAGAGACCCAGTACTTC. V gene TRBV7-9 combines with J gene TRBJ2-5; 8 bases fit TRBD1. Germline CDR1 is SEHNR and CDR2 is FQNEAQ (reference sequence). The CDR3 runs to 15 residues. The junction had 7 bases not matched to a gene; V was cut back by 5 bases and J by 2 bases.

This sequence joins TRBV23-1 and TRBJ2-7, with no clear D. TRBV23-1 has ORF status, its function being uncertain. V gave up 2 bases and J gave up 1 base, with 12 bases separating them. The CDR3 consists of 15 residues. The chain's CDR3 is CASSQGDEFSYEQYF. Written as DNA, the CDR3 is TGCGCCAGCAGTCAAGGAGACGAGTTTTCCTACGAGCAGTACTTC.

This clone appeared once. The genes are TRBV7-2 and TRBJ2-3; possibly TRBD1 or TRBD2 for D (5 bases each). The V end lost 9 bases, the J end lost 5 bases, and 12 bases lay between the germline ends. CDR1 is SGHTA, CDR2 FQGNSA, per germline. CDR3 length equals 12 residues. This CDR3 is CARGVVGDTQYF. The CDR3 DNA reads TGTGCCAGGGGGGTAGTTGGAGATACGCAGTATTTT.

The chain combines TRBV28 with TRBJ2-1; no clear D. Germline V gene data show CDR1 as MDHEN and CDR2 as SYDVKM. The CDR3 sequence is 14 residues long. Trimming pared 7 bases from V and 1 base from J, leaving 11 bases between. In nucleotides, the CDR3 is TGTGCCAGCACTGCGCCCCGGTCCTACAATGAGCAGTTCTTC. Residues: CASTAPRSYNEQFF.

J is TRBJ2-3 and V is TRBV7-2, with a weak D call TRBD1 (5 bases). The V end lost 2 bases, the J end lost 6 bases, and 15 bases lay between the germline ends. In germline, CDR1 is SGHTA, CDR2 FQGNSA. CDR3 size: 15 residues. This CDR3 is CASSLSTVGGDTQYF. The CDR3 bases are TGTGCCAGCAGCTTATCGACAGTGGGTGGGGATACGCAGTATTTT.

This clone was observed a handful of times. V is TRBV6-5 and J is TRBJ1-2, with D tentatively TRBD1 (5 bases). Trimming took 7 bases from V and 3 from J, leaving 15 bases between them. This CDR3 is built from 14 residues. Germline V gene sequence: CDR1 MNHEY, CDR2 SVGAGI. The CDR3 spells CASKGRVGHYGYTF. As DNA, the CDR3 is TGTGCCAGCAAGGGCCGTGTGGGGCACTATGGCTACACCTTC.

The rearrangement joins TRBV27 to TRBJ2-1; no reliable D call. Trimming stripped 4 bases from V and 0 bases from J, with 1 base between. The CDR3 has 12 amino acids. The V gene's germline CDR1 is MNHEY and CDR2 SMNVEV (reference sequence). The chain's CDR3 is CASSYSYNEQFF. DNA of the CDR3: TGTGCCAGCAGTTACTCCTACAATGAGCAGTTCTTC.

The chain has TRBV2 and TRBJ1-2; TRBD1 matches 8 bases. The ends lost 4 bases at V and 7 bases at J; junction bases unmatched: 11. The CDR3 consists of 15 residues. Germline V gene lookup returns CDR1 SNHLY and CDR2 FYNNEI. The CDR3 region has the DNA TGTGCCAGCAGTGGATCAGGGGGCAGGGGCGCTGGCTACACCTTC. As protein: CASSGSGGRGAGYTF.

This clone was seen a single time. The rearrangement joins TRBV28 to TRBJ2-3, with no clear D. This CDR3 has 15 residues. Germline CDR1 MDHEN, CDR2 SYDVKM. The V and J ends lost 5 bases and 4 bases respectively, with 16 bases between them. The CDR3 reads CASSPRHGWADTQYF. CDR3 DNA: TGTGCCAGCAGTCCCCGTCATGGATGGGCAGATACGCAGTATTTT.

Only a few counts were recorded for this clone. The gene calls are TRBV5-1 and TRBJ1-3; a possible D gene is TRBD1 (5 bases). The germline V and J ends were trimmed by 4 bases and 0 bases, with 11 bases remaining between them. The CDR3 has 15 amino acids. The germline gives CDR1 SGHRS, CDR2 YFSETQ. The CDR3 is CASSKDSSSGNTIYF. CDR3 DNA: TGCGCCAGCAGCAAAGACAGCAGCTCTGGAAACACCATATATTTT.

The chain links TRBV7-3 to TRBJ2-1, with D possibly being TRBD1 (6 bases). This CDR3 is built from 15 residues. CDR1 is SGHTA and CDR2 is FQGTGA in the germline V gene. The V and J ends lost 2 bases and 2 bases respectively, with 10 bases between them. CDR3 sequence reads: CASSLQGLTYNEQFF. CDR3 in DNA: TGTGCCAGCAGCTTACAGGGGCTCACCTACAATGAGCAGTTCTTC.

In its sample, this clone was seen once. The chain recombines TRBV20-1 with TRBJ2-7, with D unclear. V shed 5 bases and J shed 3 bases, with 8 bases lying between them. The CDR3 has 11 amino acids. The germline CDR1 and CDR2 sequences are DFQATT and SNEGSKA (reference sequence). This CDR3 is CSAAELYEQYF. DNA of the CDR3: TGCAGTGCTGCTGAACTCTACGAGCAGTACTTC.

For the CDR3, the DNA is TGCGCCAGCACTTCCGAGGGAGGGGGAACTGAAGCTTTCTTT. This sequence encodes CASTSEGGGTEAFF. The chain couples TRBV5-1 to TRBJ1-1; the D gene is possibly TRBD1 (6 bases). With 6 bases removed from V and 5 bases from J, the gap between germline ends came to 17 bases. The CDR3 totals 14 residues. Germline-derived CDR1 and CDR2 are SGHRS and YFSETQ.

The rearrangement links TRBV4-1 to TRBJ1-4, with D perhaps matching TRBD1 (5 bases). V gave up 4 bases and J gave up 8 bases, with 11 bases separating them. The CDR3 contains 13 residues. Germline CDR1 and CDR2: MGHRA and YSYEKL. The CDR3 here is CASSLLWGEKLFF. The CDR3 DNA reads TGCGCCAGCAGCCTACTTTGGGGGGAAAAACTGTTTTTT.

This chain connects TRBV9 to TRBJ1-2; TRBD1 agrees at 8 bases. Per germline, CDR1 SGDLS and CDR2 YYNGEE. This CDR3 has 14 amino acids. V trimming: 3 bases; J trimming: 2 bases; junction bases outside the gene matches: 3. The CDR3 reads CASSAGQDNYGYTF. CDR3 bases: TGTGCCAGCAGCGCGGGACAGGACAACTATGGCTACACCTTC. Filled out from reference TRBV9 and TRBJ1-2, the complete variable domain reads DSGVTQTPKHLITATGQRVTLRCSPRSGDLSVYWYQQSLDQGLQFLIQYYNGEERAKGNILERFSAQQFPDLHSELNLSSLELGDSALYFCASSAGQDNYGYTFGSGTRLTVV.